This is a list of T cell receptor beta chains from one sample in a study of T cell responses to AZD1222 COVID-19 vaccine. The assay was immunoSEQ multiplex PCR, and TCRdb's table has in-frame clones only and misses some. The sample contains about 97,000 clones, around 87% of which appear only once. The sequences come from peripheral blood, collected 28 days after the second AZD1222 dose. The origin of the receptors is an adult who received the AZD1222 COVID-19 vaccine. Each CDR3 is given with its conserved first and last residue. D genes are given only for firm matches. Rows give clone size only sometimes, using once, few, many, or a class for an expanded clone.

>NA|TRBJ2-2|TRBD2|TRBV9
TGTGCCAGCAGGGGGACTAGCGGGTACACCGGGGAGCTGTTTTTT
CASRGTSGYTGELFF
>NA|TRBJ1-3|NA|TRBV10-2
TGCGCCAGCAGATCTGGAAACACCATATATTTT
CASRSGNTIYF
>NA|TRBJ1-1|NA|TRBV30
TGTGCCTGGAGGCGGACAGCGACCACTGAAGCTTTCTTT
CAWRRTATTEAFF
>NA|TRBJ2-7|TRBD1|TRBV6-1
TGTGCCAGCAGTGACGGGACAGGGAACGAGCAGTACTTC
CASSDGTGNEQYF
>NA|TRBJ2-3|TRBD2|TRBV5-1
TGCGCCAGCAGGGACAGGCCGCTAGCGGGAGAGTCAGATACGCAGTATTTT
CASRDRPLAGESDTQYF
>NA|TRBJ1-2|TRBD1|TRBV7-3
TGTGCCAGCAGCCCAGGACAGGGCCAGCCCCCCTATGGCTACACCTTC
CASSPGQGQPPYGYTF
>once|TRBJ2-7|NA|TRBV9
TGTGCCAGCAGCGTAGCGTTTCCCGAGCAGTACTTC
CASSVAFPEQYF
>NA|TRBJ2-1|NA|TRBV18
TGTGCCAGCTCACCCCTCCAGCTCAACAATGAGCAGTTCTTC
CASSPLQLNNEQFF
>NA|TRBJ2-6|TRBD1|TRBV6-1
TGTGCCAGCAGTGGCGGCCAGACAGGGGCTTTCTCTGGGGCCAACGTCCTGACTTTC
CASSGGQTGAFSGANVLTF
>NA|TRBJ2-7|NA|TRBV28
TGTGCCAGCAGTTTGCTGGACTCCTACGAGCAGTACTTC
CASSLLDSYEQYF
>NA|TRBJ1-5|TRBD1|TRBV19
TGTGCCAGTCGGAATACAGGGGGCAACGACTGGATCCAGCCCCAGCATTTT
CASRNTGGNDWIQPQHF
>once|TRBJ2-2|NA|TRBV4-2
TGTGCCAGCAGCCAACCCACCGGGGAGCTGTTTTTT
CASSQPTGELFF
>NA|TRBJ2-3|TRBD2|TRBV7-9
TGTGCCAGCAGCTTAACTAGCGGGGTGATAGATACGCAGTATTTT
CASSLTSGVIDTQYF
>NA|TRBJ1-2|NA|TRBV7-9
TGTGCCAGCAGCTTACAGGGATTCGGAGGGGGCTACACCTTC
CASSLQGFGGGYTF
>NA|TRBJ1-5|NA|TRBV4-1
TGCGCCAGCAGCCGGGATGTTATAGTCAATCAGCCCCAGCATTTT
CASSRDVIVNQPQHF
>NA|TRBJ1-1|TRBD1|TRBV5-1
TGCGCCAGCAGTCCACGGTCGGTACAGGGGGACACTGAAGCTTTCTTT
CASSPRSVQGDTEAFF
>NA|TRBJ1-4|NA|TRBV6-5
TGTGCCAGCAGGAAAAATGAAAAACTGTTTTTT
CASRKNEKLFF
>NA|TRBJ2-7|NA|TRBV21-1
TGTGCCAGCAGCAAATCCTACGAGCAGTACTTC
CASSKSYEQYF
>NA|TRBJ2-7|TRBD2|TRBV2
TGTGCCAGCAAGGGACTAGCAAACTCCTACGAGCAGTACTTC
CASKGLANSYEQYF
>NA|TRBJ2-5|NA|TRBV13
TGTGCCAGCAGCTTCGCCACCGGGGTGGAGGGGGAGACCCAGTACTTC
CASSFATGVEGETQYF
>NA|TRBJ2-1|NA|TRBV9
TGTGCCAGCAGCCCACACAGCTCCTACAATGAGCAGTTCTTC
CASSPHSSYNEQFF
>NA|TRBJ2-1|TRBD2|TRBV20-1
TGCAGTGCTAGTCCCCCTAGCGGGGCCCACAATGAGCAGTTCTTC
CSASPPSGAHNEQFF
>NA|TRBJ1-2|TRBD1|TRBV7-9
TGTGCCAGCAGCGAGGACAGGGGGCGCGTCTATGGCTACACCTTC
CASSEDRGRVYGYTF
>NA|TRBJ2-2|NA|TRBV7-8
TGTGCCAGCACCCCACCGGGACGGGACACCGGGGAGCTGTTTTTT
CASTPPGRDTGELFF
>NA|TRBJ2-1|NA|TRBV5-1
TGCGCCAGCAGCCCCGAAGGTAATGAGCAGTTCTTC
CASSPEGNEQFF
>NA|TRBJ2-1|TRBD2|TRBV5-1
TGCGCCAGCAGCTCAGGACTAGCGGGAGGGCCGGGGGGCTCCTACAATGAGCAGTTCTTC
CASSSGLAGGPGGSYNEQFF
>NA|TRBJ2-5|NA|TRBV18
TGTGCCAGCTCACTAATCGCGGTGGTCCCGCAAGAGACCCAGTACTTC
CASSLIAVVPQETQYF
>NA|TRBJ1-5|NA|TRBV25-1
TGTGCCAGCAGTGAAACCGGGATCGGGGGCAATCAGCCCCAGCATTTT
CASSETGIGGNQPQHF
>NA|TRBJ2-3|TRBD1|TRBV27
TGTGCCAGCAGTTCCGTATCTCTGGGGACAGGGGGCGGGTCAGATACGCAGTATTTT
CASSSVSLGTGGGSDTQYF
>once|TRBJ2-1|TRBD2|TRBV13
TGTGCCAGCAGCTTCACTAGCGGGGGATTCAGCTCCTACAATGAGCAGTTCTTC
CASSFTSGGFSSYNEQFF
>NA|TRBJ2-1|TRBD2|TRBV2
TGTGCCAGCATAGCGGGGGGCAATGAGCAGTTCTTC
CASIAGGNEQFF
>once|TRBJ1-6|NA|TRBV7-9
TGTGCCAGCAGCTTAGTCGGAATTAATTCACCCCTCCACTTT
CASSLVGINSPLHF
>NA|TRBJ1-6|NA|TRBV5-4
TGTGCCACCCGCCACGGTGGGGGCTCCTATAATTCACCCCTCCACTTT
CATRHGGGSYNSPLHF
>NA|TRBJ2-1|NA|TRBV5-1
TGCGCCAGCAGCTTGGCCGCGGGACCAACTTACAATGAGCAGTTCTTC
CASSLAAGPTYNEQFF
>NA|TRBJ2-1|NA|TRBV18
TGTGCCAGCTCACCACCGGGAGGGGGCCGTTACAATGAGCAGTTCTTC
CASSPPGGGRYNEQFF
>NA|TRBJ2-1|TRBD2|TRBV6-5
TGTGCCAGCAGTTACTCGGCGGGAGCTTCATACAATGAGCAGTTCTTC
CASSYSAGASYNEQFF
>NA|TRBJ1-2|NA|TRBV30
TGTGCCTGGAGTGTATCTAGGGGCGGCTATGGCTACACCTTC
CAWSVSRGGYGYTF
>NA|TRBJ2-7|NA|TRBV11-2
TGTGCCAGCAGCTTTTCTACCTACGAGCAGTACTTC
CASSFSTYEQYF
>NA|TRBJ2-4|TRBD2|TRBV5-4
TGTGCCAGCAGCTCCGGATGGGGTAGCGGGGGGGCTACGGCCAAAAACATTCAGTACTTC
CASSSGWGSGGATAKNIQYF
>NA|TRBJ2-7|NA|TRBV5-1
TGCGCCAGCAGCTTGGACAGTTGGGAGCAGTACTTC
CASSLDSWEQYF
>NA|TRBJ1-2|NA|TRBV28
TGTGCCAGCAGTTTAGCTACGGTGAACTATGGCTACACCTTC
CASSLATVNYGYTF
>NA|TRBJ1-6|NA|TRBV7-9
TGTGCCAGCAGCTTACAGGGACGTGACTCACCCCTCCACTTT
CASSLQGRDSPLHF
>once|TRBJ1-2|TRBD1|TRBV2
TGTGCCAGCAGTGAGAGCTCCGGGACAGGGGTCTATGGCTACACCTTC
CASSESSGTGVYGYTF
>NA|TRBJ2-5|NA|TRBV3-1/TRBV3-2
TGTGCCAGCTCCGGGACCACGCAAGAGACCCAGTACTTC
CASSGTTQETQYF
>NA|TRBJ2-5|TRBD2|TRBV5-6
TGTGCCAGCAGCTTTACCGGGACTAGAGAAGAGACCCAGTACTTC
CASSFTGTREETQYF
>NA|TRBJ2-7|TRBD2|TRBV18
TGTGCCAGCTCACCATTACTTGAGACTAGCGGTTCCTACGAGCAGTACTTC
CASSPLLETSGSYEQYF
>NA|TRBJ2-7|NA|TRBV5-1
TGCGCCAGCAGCGAGGGGACCTACGAGCAGTACTTC
CASSEGTYEQYF
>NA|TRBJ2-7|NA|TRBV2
TGTGCCAGCAGTACGACCGGACTTGCCGGGAGTTTCTTC
CASSTTGLAGSFF
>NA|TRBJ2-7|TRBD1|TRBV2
TGTGCCAGCAGTGGACAAGACAGGGCCGGGGAGCAGTACTTC
CASSGQDRAGEQYF
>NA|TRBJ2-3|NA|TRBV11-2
TGTGCCAGCAGCTTAGATGGCAGGACAGATACGCAGTATTTT
CASSLDGRTDTQYF
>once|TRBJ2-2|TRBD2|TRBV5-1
TGCGCCAGCAGCTCGACTAGCGGGGGTTACGGGGAGCTGTTTTTT
CASSSTSGGYGELFF
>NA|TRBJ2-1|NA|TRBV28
TGTGCCAGCAGTCAGGGTGGCGGGAAGTCCTACAATGAGCAGTTCTTC
CASSQGGGKSYNEQFF
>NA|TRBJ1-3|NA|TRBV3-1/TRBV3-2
TGTGCCAGCAGCTCCGGAAACACCATATATTTT
CASSSGNTIYF
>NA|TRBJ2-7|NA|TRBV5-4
TGTGCCAGCAGCTTACAGGGTAGCTCCTACGAGCAGTACTTC
CASSLQGSSYEQYF
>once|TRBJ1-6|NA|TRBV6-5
TGTGCCAGCAGAACCAGAGAGGGGGATTCACCCCTCCACTTT
CASRTREGDSPLHF
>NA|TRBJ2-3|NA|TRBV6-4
TGTGCCAGCAGTGACGGCAGGGGCGGGGGAGATACGCAGTATTTT
CASSDGRGGGDTQYF
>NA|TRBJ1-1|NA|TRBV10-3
TGTGCCATCAGTGAAAGTTTTGGGGCTTTCTTT
CAISESFGAFF
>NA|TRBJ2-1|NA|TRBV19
TGTGCCAGTAGTATAGTAGGGAATGAGCAGTTCTTC
CASSIVGNEQFF
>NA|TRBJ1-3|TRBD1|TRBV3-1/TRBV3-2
TGTGCCAGCAGCTACGGGGACAGGGGGGCAAACACCATATATTTT
CASSYGDRGANTIYF
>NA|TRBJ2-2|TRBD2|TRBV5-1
TGCGCCAGCAGGCAGAACGGGGAGGGCACCGGGGAGCTGTTTTTT
CASRQNGEGTGELFF